This T cell receptor beta chain was retrieved from a study of beta chain features in type 1 diabetes. Study findings and constraints: Patients with Type 1 diabetes showed moderately but significantly shorter TCRB CDR3s in all four CD4+ subsets.

With 4 bases removed from V and 6 bases from J, the gap between germline ends came to 12 bases. CDR1 and CDR2 from the germline V gene are SQVTM and ANQGSEA. This CDR3 contains 12 residues. The investigators reverse transcribed all of the isolated RNA, so they sequenced expressed TCRB transcripts. Method: immunoSEQ multiplex PCR; TCRdb's copy keeps in-frame clones and lacks some. The table includes under 300,000 clones, 16% detected once. This clone appeared a few times. What it recognizes is unknown. The sample taken for sequencing was naive CD4+ T cells from blood. The clonotype comes from a man between 25 and 39 years old with type 1 diabetes. The rearrangement joins TRBV29-1 to TRBJ1-1; tentatively, D is TRBD1 (6 bases). The CDR3 reads CSVAQGGAEAFF. The CDR3 DNA reads as TGCAGCGTTGCACAGGGAGGCGCTGAAGCTTTCTTT.